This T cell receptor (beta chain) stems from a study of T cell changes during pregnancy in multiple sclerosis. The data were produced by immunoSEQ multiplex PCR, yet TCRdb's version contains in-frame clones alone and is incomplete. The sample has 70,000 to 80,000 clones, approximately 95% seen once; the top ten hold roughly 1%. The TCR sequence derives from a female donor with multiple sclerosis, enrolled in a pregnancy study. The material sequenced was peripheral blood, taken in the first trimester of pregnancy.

The CDR3 coding sequence is TGTGCCAGTAGCCTGGACAGGGGGCACTACGAGCAGTACTTC. This codes for CASSLDRGHYEQYF. The V and J genes are TRBV19 and TRBJ2-7; 11 bases are shared with TRBD1. Trimming removed 6 bases from V and 3 bases from J; junction bases left unmatched: 4. The CDR3 extends over 14 amino acids. The germline CDR1 and CDR2 sequences are LNHDA and SQIVND (reference sequence).